The 9 T cell receptor beta chains below come from one sample, sequenced in a study of T cells in Graves' hyperthyroidism and ophthalmopathy. The investigators amplified TCR beta CDR3 regions from RNA transcripts. RT-PCR in the first round (using the HTBI primer set) targeted the TCR CDR3. TCRdb re-called the multiplex PCR reads through MiXCR, storing one row per CDR3 protein. The sample includes around 500,000 distinct CDR3 sequences, roughly 15% of them seen just once. The sample taken for sequencing was blood. These receptors were obtained from a woman aged 25 to 39 with Graves' ophthalmopathy.

This sequence joins TRBV7-9 and TRBJ2-7, with TRBD2 matching 8 bases. The CDR3 runs 15 residues. Germline assignment: CDR1 SEHNR and CDR2 FQNEAQ (reference sequence). The V and J ends lost 8 bases and 3 bases, in that order; junction bases with no gene match: 12. The CDR3 loop reads CASRNISGINYEQYF. Here the CDR3 DNA reads TGTGCCAGCCGAAACATTAGCGGGATTAACTACGAGCAGTACTTC.

In this sample, this clonotype turned up many times. The chain has TRBV11-3 and TRBJ2-7; 8 positions agree with TRBD1. The trim removed 4 bases at V and 0 bases at J, leaving 5 bases unmatched. The germline CDR1 and CDR2 sequences are SGHNT and YENEEA. The CDR3 totals 15 residues. CDR3 bases: TGTGCCAGCAGCTCCCGGACAGGGCCCTCCTACGAGCAGTACTTC. It encodes CASSSRTGPSYEQYF.

CDR3 in amino acids: CSARGSGTSSYEQYF. Written as DNA, the CDR3 is TGCAGTGCTAGAGGTTCGGGAACAAGCTCCTACGAGCAGTACTTC. This chain connects TRBV20-1 to TRBJ2-7; tentatively, D is TRBD2 (5 bases). The germline CDR1 and CDR2 sequences are DFQATT and SNEGSKA (reference sequence). Trimming took 1 base from V and 0 from J, leaving 13 bases between them. The CDR3 has 15 residues.

There are a few counts of this clonotype. The chain carries TRBV18 and TRBJ1-3; D is possibly TRBD1 (5 bases). Germline values: CDR1 KGHSH, CDR2 LQKENI. The V and J ends lost 1 base and 3 bases respectively, with 10 bases between them. The CDR3 covers 15 residues. CDR3 bases: TGTGCCAGCTCACCACTTTCAGGGCTTGGAAACACCATATATTTT. Protein: CASSPLSGLGNTIYF.

This clonotype was seen many times. The rearrangement links TRBV4-2 to TRBJ2-7, with D hard to call. The CDR3 extends over 14 amino acids. Germline V gives CDR1 LGHNA, CDR2 YNFKEQ. V was clipped by 1 base and J by 2 bases, with 9 bases between them. CDR3 sequence (DNA): TGTGCCAGCAGCCAAGTGGATCGTACCTACGAGCAGTACTTC. This encodes CASSQVDRTYEQYF.

This clonotype came up many times. The rearrangement uses TRBV20-1 and TRBJ1-1; 8 bases line up with TRBD1. Germline lookup yields CDR1 DFQATT and CDR2 SNEGSKA (reference sequence). This CDR3 contains 14 residues. Trimming took 6 bases from V and 0 from J; bases not matched to a gene: 6. In DNA form, the CDR3 reads TGCAGTGCGGCACAGGGGGTTTTGAACACTGAAGCTTTCTTT. It encodes CSAAQGVLNTEAFF.

The chain is built from TRBV24-1 and TRBJ2-2, with 9 bases that match TRBD1. V shed 0 bases and J 4 bases; nucleotides not matched to a gene: 2. From germline, CDR1 is KGHDR and CDR2 SFDVKD. The CDR3 is 16 amino acids. CDR3 region: CATSDLGTGTTGELFF. CDR3 in DNA: TGTGCCACCAGTGATTTGGGGACAGGGACCACCGGGGAGCTGTTTTTT.

V usage is TRBV6-1 and J usage is TRBJ2-5; no clear D. Germline V gene lookup returns CDR1 MNHNS and CDR2 SASEGT. With 5 bases removed from V and 4 bases from J, the gap between germline ends came to 17 bases. The CDR3 runs to 15 residues. CDR3 bases: TGTGCCAGCAGTACCGGGCTAAACATGGGAGAGACCCAGTACTTC. Translating gives CASSTGLNMGETQYF.

The gene calls are TRBV27 and TRBJ2-3, with a tentative D call TRBD1 (7 bases). The CDR3 is 17 residues long. Germline V gene sequence: CDR1 MNHEY, CDR2 SMNVEV (reference sequence). V lost 5 bases and J lost 0, with 18 bases in between. CDR3 coding DNA: TGTGCCAGCAGTATCTACTCAGGGGGGTCTAGCACAGATACGCAGTATTTT. As protein: CASSIYSGGSSTDTQYF.